This TCR beta chain was profiled in a study of OX40 agonist ivuxolimab in advanced cancers. Study-level background: The patients got ivuxolimab, which is an agonistic anti-OX40 (CD134) antibody. Study outcomes and limitations: There was clonal expansion of CD4+ and CD8+ blood T cells by week 6 at 0.1 to 3.0 mg/kg. The mean number of expanded clones was higher in CD8+ T cells than in CD4+. Some nonresponders additionally presented with little normalized T-cell clonal expansion.

Assay used: immunoSEQ multiplex PCR; TCRdb lists only in-frame clones, some missing. The profile covers 95,000 to 100,000 clones, with roughly four fifths appearing a single time and approximately 5.5% taken by the ten largest. Germline V gene lookup returns CDR1 MDHEN and CDR2 SYDVKM. With 5 bases clipped from V and 7 bases from J, the junction kept 12 bases outside the gene matches. CDR3 size: 16 residues. As for this clone: Antigen specificity is unknown.

The rearrangement links TRBV28 to TRBJ1-5; the match to TRBD1 covers 9 bases. The origin of this receptor is an adult with an advanced solid tumor such as melanoma, head and neck, liver or kidney cancer. Sequenced material: CD4+ or CD8+ T cells sorted from blood, taken in a trial of the OX40 agonist ivuxolimab. The CDR3 DNA follows: TGTGCCAGCAGTCCCCCGGGACAGGGATTTTCGCAGCCCCAGCATTTT. Translated: CASSPPGQGFSQPQHF.